This T cell receptor beta chain was captured by sequencing in a study of OX40 agonist ivuxolimab in advanced cancers. Study-level results: Expanded clones were, on average, more numerous among CD8+ T cells than CD4+. The authors also found low normalized T-cell clonal expansion in some nonresponders.

For this clone: No antigen is known for it.

Exclusion of a patient followed from autoimmune disease history or systemic immunosuppression. The protocol was immunoSEQ multiplex PCR, while the TCRdb copy is restricted to in-frame clones and leaves out a portion. Among some 39,000 clones listed, over 75% were seen once. This CDR3 is built from 14 residues. The V end was cut by 7 bases, the J end by 0 bases, with 13 bases between. Germline V gene data show CDR1 as LNHDA and CDR2 as SQIVND (reference sequence). This specimen was CD4+ or CD8+ T cells sorted from blood, taken in a trial of the OX40 agonist ivuxolimab. This TCR was recovered from an adult with an advanced solid tumor such as melanoma, head and neck, liver or kidney cancer. The V gene is TRBV19, the J gene TRBJ2-7; D is ambiguous. The CDR3: CASTLSRNSYEQYF. The CDR3 DNA follows: TGTGCCAGTACCCTCTCGAGAAACTCCTACGAGCAGTACTTC.